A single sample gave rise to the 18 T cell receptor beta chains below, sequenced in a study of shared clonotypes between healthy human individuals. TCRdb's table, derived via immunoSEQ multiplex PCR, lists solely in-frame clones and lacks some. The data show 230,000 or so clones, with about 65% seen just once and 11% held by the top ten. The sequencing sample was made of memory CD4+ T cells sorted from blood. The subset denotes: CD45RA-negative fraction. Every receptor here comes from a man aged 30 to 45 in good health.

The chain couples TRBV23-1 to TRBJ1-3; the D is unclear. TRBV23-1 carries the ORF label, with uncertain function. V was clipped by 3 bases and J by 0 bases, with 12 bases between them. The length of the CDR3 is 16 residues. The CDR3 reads CASSQYYESSGNTIYF. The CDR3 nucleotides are TGCGCCAGCAGTCAGTACTACGAGAGCTCTGGAAACACCATATATTTT.

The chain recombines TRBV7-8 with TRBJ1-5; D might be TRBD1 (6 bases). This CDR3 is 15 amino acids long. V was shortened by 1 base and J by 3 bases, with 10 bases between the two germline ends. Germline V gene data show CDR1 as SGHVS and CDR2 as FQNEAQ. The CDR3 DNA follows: TGTGCCAGCAGCTTAGGGGGGGCGGCCAATCAGCCCCAGCATTTT. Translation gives CASSLGGAANQPQHF. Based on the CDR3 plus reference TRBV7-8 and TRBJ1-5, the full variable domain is GAGVSQSPRYKVAKRGQDVALRCDPISGHVSLFWYQQALGQGPEFLTYFQNEAQLDKSGLPSDRFFAERPEGSVSTLKIQRTQQEDSAVYLCASSLGGAANQPQHFGDGTRLSIL.

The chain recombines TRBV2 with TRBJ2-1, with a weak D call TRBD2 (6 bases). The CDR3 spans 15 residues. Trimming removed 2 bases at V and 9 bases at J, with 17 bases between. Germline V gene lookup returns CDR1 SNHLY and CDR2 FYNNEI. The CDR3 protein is CASSESSTRGVEQFF. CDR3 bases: TGTGCCAGCAGTGAATCTTCGACCCGCGGGGTTGAGCAGTTCTTC.

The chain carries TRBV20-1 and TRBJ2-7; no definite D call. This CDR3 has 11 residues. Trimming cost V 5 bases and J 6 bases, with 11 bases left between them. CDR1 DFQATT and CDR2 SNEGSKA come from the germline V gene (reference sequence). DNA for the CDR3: TGCAGTGCTTTGACGAGTCTCGAGCAGTACTTC. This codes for CSALTSLEQYF.

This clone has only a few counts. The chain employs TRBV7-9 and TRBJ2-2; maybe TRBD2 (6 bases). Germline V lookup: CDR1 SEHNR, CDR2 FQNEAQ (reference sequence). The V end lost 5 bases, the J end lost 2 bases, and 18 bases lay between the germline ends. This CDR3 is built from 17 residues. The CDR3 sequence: CASSEGLAAGNTGELFF. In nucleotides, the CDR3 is TGTGCCAGCAGCGAGGGACTCGCGGCTGGTAACACCGGGGAGCTGTTTTTT.

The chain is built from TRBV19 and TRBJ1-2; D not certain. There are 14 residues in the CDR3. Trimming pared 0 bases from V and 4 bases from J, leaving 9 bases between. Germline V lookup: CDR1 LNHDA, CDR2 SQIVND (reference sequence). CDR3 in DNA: TGTGCCAGTAGTATAGAGCGGATCGCCTATGGCTACACCTTC. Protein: CASSIERIAYGYTF.

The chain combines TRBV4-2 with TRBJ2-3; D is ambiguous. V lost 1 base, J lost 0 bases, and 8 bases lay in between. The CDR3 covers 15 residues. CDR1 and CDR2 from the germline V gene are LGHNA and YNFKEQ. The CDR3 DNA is TGTGCCAGCAGCCAAGCGGAAGTAAGCACAGATACGCAGTATTTT. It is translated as CASSQAEVSTDTQYF.

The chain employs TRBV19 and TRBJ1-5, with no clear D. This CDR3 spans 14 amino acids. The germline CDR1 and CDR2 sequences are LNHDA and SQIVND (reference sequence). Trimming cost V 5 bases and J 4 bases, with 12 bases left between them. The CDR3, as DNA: TGTGCCAGTAGTGCAGGCCTCATAAATCAGCCCCAGCATTTT. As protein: CASSAGLINQPQHF. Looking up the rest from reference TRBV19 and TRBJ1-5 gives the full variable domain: DGGITQSPKYLFRKEGQNVTLSCEQNLNHDAMYWYRQDPGQGLRLIYYSQIVNDFQKGDIAEGYSVSREKKESFPLTVTSAQKNPTAFYLCASSAGLINQPQHFGDGTRLSIL.

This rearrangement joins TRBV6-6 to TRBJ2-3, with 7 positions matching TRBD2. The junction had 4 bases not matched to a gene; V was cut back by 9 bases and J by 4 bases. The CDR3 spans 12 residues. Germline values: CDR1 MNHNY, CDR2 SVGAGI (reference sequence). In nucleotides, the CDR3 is TGTGCCAGTAGCCGGGGGGCAGATACGCAGTATTTT. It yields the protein CASSRGADTQYF.

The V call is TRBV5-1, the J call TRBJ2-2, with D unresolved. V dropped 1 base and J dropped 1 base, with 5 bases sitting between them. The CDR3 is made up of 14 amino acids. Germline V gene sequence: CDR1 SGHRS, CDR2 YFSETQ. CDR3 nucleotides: TGCGCCAGCAGCTTGATGCAGAACACCGGGGAGCTGTTTTTT. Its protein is CASSLMQNTGELFF. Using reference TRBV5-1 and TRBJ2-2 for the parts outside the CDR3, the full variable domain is KAGVTQTPRYLIKTRGQQVTLSCSPISGHRSVSWYQQTPGQGLQFLFEYFSETQRNKGNFPGRFSGRQFSNSRSEMNVSTLELGDSALYLCASSLMQNTGELFFGEGSRLTVL.

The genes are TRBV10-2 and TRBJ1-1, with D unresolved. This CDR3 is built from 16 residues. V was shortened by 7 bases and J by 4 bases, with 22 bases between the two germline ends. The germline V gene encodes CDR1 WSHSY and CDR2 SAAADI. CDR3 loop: CASNIARTPGGTEAFF. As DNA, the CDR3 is TGCGCCAGCAATATAGCCCGGACCCCGGGTGGCACTGAAGCTTTCTTT.

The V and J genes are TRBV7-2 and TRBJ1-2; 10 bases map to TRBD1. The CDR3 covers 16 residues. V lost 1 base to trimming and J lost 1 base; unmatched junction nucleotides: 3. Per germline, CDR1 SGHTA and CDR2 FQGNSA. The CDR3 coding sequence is TGTGCCAGCAGCTTAGGGACAGGGGGTTTTAACTATGGCTACACCTTC. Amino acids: CASSLGTGGFNYGYTF.

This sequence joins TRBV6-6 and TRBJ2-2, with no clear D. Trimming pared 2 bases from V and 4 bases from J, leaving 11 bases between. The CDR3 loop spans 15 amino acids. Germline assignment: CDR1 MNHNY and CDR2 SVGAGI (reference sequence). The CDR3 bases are TGTGCCAGCAGTTACGGGGTACTTGGCACCGGGGAGCTGTTTTTT. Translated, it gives CASSYGVLGTGELFF.

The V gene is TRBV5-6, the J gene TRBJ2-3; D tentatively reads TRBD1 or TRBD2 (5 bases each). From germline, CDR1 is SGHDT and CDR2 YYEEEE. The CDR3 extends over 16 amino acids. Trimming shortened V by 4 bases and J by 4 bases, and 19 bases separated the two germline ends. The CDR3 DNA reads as TGTGCCAGCAGCCGTTCCGGGACCCCCTTGGCAGATACGCAGTATTTT. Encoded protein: CASSRSGTPLADTQYF.

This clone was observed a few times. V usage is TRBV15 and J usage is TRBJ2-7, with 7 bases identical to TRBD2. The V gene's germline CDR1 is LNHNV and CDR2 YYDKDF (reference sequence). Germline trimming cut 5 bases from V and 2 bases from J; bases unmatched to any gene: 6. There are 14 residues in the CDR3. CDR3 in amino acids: CATSSTSRAYEQYF. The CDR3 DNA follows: TGTGCCACCAGCTCGACTAGCCGTGCCTACGAGCAGTACTTC.

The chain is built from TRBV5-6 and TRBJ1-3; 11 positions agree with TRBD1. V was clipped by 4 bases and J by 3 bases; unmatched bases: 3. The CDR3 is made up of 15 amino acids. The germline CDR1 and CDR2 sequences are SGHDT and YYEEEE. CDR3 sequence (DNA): TGTGCCAGCAGCGGACAGGGGGCGCTTGGAAACACCATATATTTT. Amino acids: CASSGQGALGNTIYF.

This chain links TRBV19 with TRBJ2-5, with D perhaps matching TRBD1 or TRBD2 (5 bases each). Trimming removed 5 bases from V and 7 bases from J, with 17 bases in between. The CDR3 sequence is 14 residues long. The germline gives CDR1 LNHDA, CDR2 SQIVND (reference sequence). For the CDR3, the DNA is TGTGCCAGTAGTCCGGGACGGAATTGGGGGACCCAGTACTTC. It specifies CASSPGRNWGTQYF.

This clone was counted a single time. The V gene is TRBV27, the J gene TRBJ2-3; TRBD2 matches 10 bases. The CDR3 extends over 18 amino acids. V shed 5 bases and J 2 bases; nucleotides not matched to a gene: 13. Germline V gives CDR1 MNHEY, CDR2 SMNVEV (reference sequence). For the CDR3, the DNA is TGTGCCAGCAGTCCCCTACCCCTAGCGGGAGTTATCACAGATACGCAGTATTTT. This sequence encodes CASSPLPLAGVITDTQYF.